These 24 T cell receptor beta chains share one sample of origin, sequenced in a study of blood T cell repertoires in COVID-19. This table comes from immunoSEQ multiplex PCR, and its TCRdb copy is limited to in-frame clones, with some not included. The sample lists about 240,000 clones; 75% to 85% were seen once. Sequences were obtained from peripheral blood. These TCRs come from a man aged 45-65 years with COVID-19, enrolled during active disease.

The chain employs TRBV6-5 and TRBJ2-5; D remains ambiguous. Per the germline V gene, CDR1 is MNHEY and CDR2 is SVGAGI. This CDR3 spans 13 amino acids. The V end lost 2 bases, the J end lost 7 bases, and 11 bases lay between the germline ends. DNA of the CDR3: TGTGCCAGCAGTTACAACACAGATGTGACCCAGTACTTC. Translating gives CASSYNTDVTQYF.

The V call is TRBV6-2 or TRBV6-3, the J call TRBJ1-2, with D possibly being TRBD1 (5 bases). CDR1 MNHEY and CDR2 SVGEGT come from the germline V gene. The CDR3 is 14 amino acids. Deletions cut 5 bases from V and 8 bases from J, with 18 bases between. The CDR3 nucleotides read TGTGCCAGCAGTCCACAGGCGGCTCTATGGGGCTACACCTTC. This codes for CASSPQAALWGYTF.

This chain links TRBV27 with TRBJ2-2; tentatively, D is TRBD2 (6 bases). Germline CDR1 and CDR2: MNHEY and SMNVEV (reference sequence). Trimming stripped 1 base from V and 2 bases from J, with 11 bases between. The CDR3 runs 16 residues. CDR3 in amino acids: CASSLFGGSNTGELFF. The DNA of the CDR3 is TGTGCCAGCAGTTTATTTGGGGGGTCCAACACCGGGGAGCTGTTTTTT.

The genes are TRBV11-2 and TRBJ2-3; 7 positions agree with TRBD2. The CDR3 length is 16 residues. Germline loops: CDR1 SGHAT, CDR2 FQNNGV. J lost 3 bases, V lost 1 base, and 7 bases had no gene match. The CDR3 sequence is CASSLAGGGRTDTQYF. In DNA form, the CDR3 reads TGTGCCAGCAGCTTAGCCGGCGGGGGTAGAACAGATACGCAGTATTTT.

V and J are TRBV19 and TRBJ1-6, with TRBD1 matching over 11 bases. V was pared by 5 bases and J by 9 bases, with 12 bases of the junction left unmatched. Per germline, CDR1 LNHDA and CDR2 SQIVND (reference sequence). CDR3 length equals 17 residues. CDR3 loop: CASSLSRTGGIGSPLHF. CDR3 sequence (DNA): TGTGCCAGTAGTCTATCTCGGACAGGGGGCATCGGTTCACCCCTCCACTTT.

The chain joins TRBV3-1 (or the pseudogene TRBV3-2) to TRBJ1-3; D remains ambiguous. V gave up 0 bases and J gave up 0 bases, with 3 bases separating them. Germline-derived CDR1 and CDR2 are LGHDT and YNNKEL (reference sequence). The CDR3 has 14 amino acids. In nucleotides, the CDR3 is TGTGCCAGCAGCCAAGACAACTCTGGAAACACCATATATTTT. As protein: CASSQDNSGNTIYF.

In the case of this clone: The junction differs from germline at one of its ends, possibly a read error. The chain couples TRBV6-5 to TRBJ1-4; possible D gene TRBD1, 6 bases. Germline values: CDR1 MNHEY, CDR2 SVGAGI. The CDR3 sequence is 12 residues long. The DNA for the CDR3 is TGTGCCAGCAGTTTGGACAGCAAAACCTTGAATTTT. This sequence encodes CASSLDSKTLNF.

This rearrangement joins TRBV30 to TRBJ1-4; possible D gene TRBD1, 6 bases. Trimming stripped 2 bases from V and 8 bases from J, with 15 bases between. This CDR3 contains 14 residues. The germline gives CDR1 GTSNPN, CDR2 SVGIG (reference sequence). CDR3 protein: CAWSLGAVVEKLFF. The CDR3 DNA sequence: TGTGCCTGGAGTCTGGGGGCCGTCGTGGAAAAACTGTTTTTT.

The rearrangement uses TRBV5-1 and TRBJ2-1; TRBD1 aligns across 7 bases. Germline-derived CDR1 and CDR2 are SGHRS and YFSETQ. The CDR3 has 15 residues. V was pared by 4 bases and J by 4 bases, with 8 bases of the junction left unmatched. The CDR3 bases are TGCGCCAGCAGCGCTGACAGGGTAGAATACAATGAGCAGTTCTTC. Protein: CASSADRVEYNEQFF.

The V and J genes are TRBV6-1 and TRBJ1-5, with D unresolved. The CDR3 is 16 amino acids. Trimming took 3 bases from V and 0 from J, leaving 12 bases between them. Germline values: CDR1 MNHNS, CDR2 SASEGT. The CDR3 sequence is CASSESTGYSNQPQHF. The CDR3 coding sequence is TGTGCCAGCAGTGAGTCGACGGGATATAGCAATCAGCCCCAGCATTTT.

The chain combines TRBV7-8 with TRBJ2-7; 9 nucleotides agree with TRBD2. The germline gives CDR1 SGHVS, CDR2 FQNEAQ. The CDR3 extends over 13 amino acids. V trimming: 0 bases; J trimming: 6 bases; junction bases outside the gene matches: 0. The CDR3 sequence is CASSLASGGEQYF. CDR3 coding DNA: TGTGCCAGCAGCTTAGCTAGCGGGGGCGAGCAGTACTTC. The full variable domain, its missing parts supplied by reference TRBV7-8 and TRBJ2-7, is GAGVSQSPRYKVAKRGQDVALRCDPISGHVSLFWYQQALGQGPEFLTYFQNEAQLDKSGLPSDRFFAERPEGSVSTLKIQRTQQEDSAVYLCASSLASGGEQYFGPGTRLTVT.

This chain uses TRBV2 with TRBJ2-3; unclear D gene. Germline values: CDR1 SNHLY, CDR2 FYNNEI. V shed 2 bases and J shed 2 bases, with 5 bases lying between them. There are 13 residues in the CDR3. DNA of the CDR3: TGTGCCAGCAGTGAACGCGCCACAGATACGCAGTATTTT. Amino acids: CASSERATDTQYF.

The rearrangement uses TRBV28 and TRBJ1-5; perhaps TRBD1 as D (5 bases). The germline V gene has CDR1 MDHEN and CDR2 SYDVKM. The CDR3 is 12 residues long. Trimming removed 11 bases from V and 6 bases from J, with 14 bases in between. The CDR3 spells CAAHQGGQPQHF. CDR3 coding DNA: TGTGCCGCCCACCAGGGTGGTCAGCCCCAGCATTTT.

This rearrangement joins TRBV27 to TRBJ2-3; 9 bases line up with TRBD2. The CDR3 runs 14 residues. Germline V gene lookup returns CDR1 MNHEY and CDR2 SMNVEV (reference sequence). V was clipped by 7 bases and J by 5 bases; unmatched bases: 7. The CDR3 is CASTASGAGDTQYF. CDR3 coding DNA: TGTGCCAGCACCGCTAGCGGGGCTGGAGATACGCAGTATTTT.

J is TRBJ2-3 and V is TRBV6-2 or TRBV6-3, with TRBD2 matching 11 bases. CDR3 length equals 13 residues. Trimming took 5 bases from V and 7 from J; bases not matched to a gene: 2. Germline-derived CDR1 and CDR2 are MNHEY and SVGEGT. The CDR3 nucleotides are TGTGCCAGCAGTCTAGCGGGGGGAAATACGCAGTATTTT. Protein sequence: CASSLAGGNTQYF.

The genes are TRBV9 and TRBJ2-1; 7 nucleotides line up with TRBD1. Germline V CDR1 and CDR2: SGDLS, YYNGEE. This CDR3 spans 13 amino acids. V shed 3 bases, J shed 12 bases, and the junction held 9 bases outside the gene matches. CDR3 nucleotides: TGTGCCAGCAGCGGGGGGACAGTGGTAGGGCAGTTCTTC. Protein: CASSGGTVVGQFF.

The V and J genes are TRBV7-3 and TRBJ1-3; D is unresolved. Germline V gene lookup returns CDR1 SGHTA and CDR2 FQGTGA. Trimming stripped 1 base from V and 3 bases from J, with 10 bases between. CDR3 length: 15 residues. CDR3 sequence (DNA): TGTGCCAGCAGCTTAAACTTCCCGGGTGGAAACACCATATATTTT. Translated: CASSLNFPGGNTIYF.

The chain uses TRBV4-3 and TRBJ2-2, with 8 positions matching TRBD2. The CDR3 has 18 residues. With 2 bases clipped from V and 5 bases from J, the junction kept 13 bases outside the gene matches. Germline V gene data show CDR1 as LGHNA and CDR2 as YSLEER. The DNA for the CDR3 is TGCGCCAGCAGCCAACCTAAAAGCGGGGGAAGGTTGACCGGGGAGCTGTTTTTT. Translated, it gives CASSQPKSGGRLTGELFF.

V is TRBV27 and J is TRBJ1-4; the D is unclear. Germline CDR1 is MNHEY and CDR2 is SMNVEV (reference sequence). The CDR3 sequence is 15 residues long. Between the trimmed V and J ends, which lost 0 bases and 4 bases, there was a span of 9 bases. The CDR3 DNA reads as TGTGCCAGCAGTTTATCGAGTCTGATTAATGAAAAACTGTTTTTT. Encoded protein: CASSLSSLINEKLFF.

V and J are TRBV19 and TRBJ1-2; no clear D gene. The CDR3 runs 12 residues. Trimming left V 6 bases short and J 4 bases short, with 9 bases between. From germline, CDR1 is LNHDA and CDR2 SQIVND (reference sequence). CDR3 nucleotides: TGTGCCAGTAGATCGGGTCCCTATGGCTACACCTTC. It translates to CASRSGPYGYTF.

The chain employs TRBV5-1 and TRBJ1-1; 11 bases line up with TRBD1. V gave up 4 bases and J gave up 7 bases; unmatched junction bases: 3. The germline V gene encodes CDR1 SGHRS and CDR2 YFSETQ. The CDR3 totals 13 residues. The CDR3 is CASSGQGANEAFF. The DNA for the CDR3 is TGCGCCAGCAGCGGACAGGGGGCGAATGAAGCTTTCTTT.

The chain couples TRBV12-3 or TRBV12-4 to TRBJ2-5; D may be TRBD2 (5 bases). V was trimmed by 1 base and J by 5 bases, leaving 8 bases between them. CDR3 length: 13 amino acids. The CDR3 nucleotides are TGTGCCAGCAGTTTAGAACTAGAGGAGACCCAGTACTTC. Its protein is CASSLELEETQYF.

The V call is TRBV3-1 (or the pseudogene TRBV3-2), the J call TRBJ1-1; D perhaps matches TRBD1 (6 bases). Germline lookup yields CDR1 LGHDT and CDR2 YNNKEL (reference sequence). The V and J ends lost 1 base and 2 bases respectively, with 8 bases between them. There are 14 residues in the CDR3. CDR3 loop: CASSQVQGNTEAFF. The CDR3 nucleotides read TGTGCCAGCAGCCAAGTACAGGGTAACACTGAAGCTTTCTTT.

The sample holds one count of this clone. The V and J genes are TRBV7-3 and TRBJ1-2; possibly TRBD1 for D (5 bases). This CDR3 contains 16 residues. The germline V gene encodes CDR1 SGHTA and CDR2 FQGTGA. Deletions cut 3 bases from V and 6 bases from J, with 20 bases between. The CDR3 spells CASSLRGGMGVDGYTF. For the CDR3, the DNA is TGTGCCAGCAGCTTGAGGGGCGGGATGGGTGTCGATGGCTACACCTTC.